The 23 T cell receptor beta chains below come from one sample, sequenced in a study of T cell repertoires in cytomegalovirus infection. Their cognate antigens are unknown. TCRdb itself ran the reads through MiXCR, one entry per CDR3 protein. The repertoire holds hundreds of thousands of distinct CDR3 sequences, with roughly 30% as singletons. The material was cultured PBMCs, obtained from culture after CMV antigen stimulation. The receptor set was obtained from a human donor in good health (CMV status not recorded). Some clones in this sample may be carry-over from other donors' samples.

The V gene is TRBV7-6, the J gene TRBJ2-5; D might be TRBD1 or TRBD2, each matching 5 bases. The V gene lost 5 bases and the J gene lost 1 base, with 14 bases spanning the gap. The CDR3 is 15 residues long. Germline values: CDR1 SGHVS, CDR2 FNYEAQ. CDR3 in DNA: TGTGCCAGCAGCGAGAATACGGGGCCCCAAGAGACCCAGTACTTC. Protein: CASSENTGPQETQYF.

This rearrangement joins TRBV11-2 to TRBJ2-1; D possibly corresponds to TRBD2 (6 bases). Trimming stripped 2 bases from V and 4 bases from J, with 21 bases between. This CDR3 region has 18 residues. Germline CDR1 SGHAT, CDR2 FQNNGV. CDR3 nucleotide sequence: TGTGCCAGCAGCTTAAGCCGCCTGAGACTAGTGAGTTACAATGAGCAGTTCTTC. It yields the protein CASSLSRLRLVSYNEQFF.

V is TRBV2 and J is TRBJ2-1; 7 nucleotides align to TRBD1. Germline CDR1 and CDR2: SNHLY and FYNNEI. After removal of 0 bases from V and 9 bases from J, the junction contained 8 bases not matched to a gene. This CDR3 has 15 amino acids. CDR3 coding DNA: TGTGCCAGCAGTGAAGCCGGGACAGAGGGGAGTGAGCAGTTCTTC. Amino acid sequence: CASSEAGTEGSEQFF.

This clonotype was seen a few times. This sequence joins TRBV6-1 and TRBJ2-7; D may be TRBD1 (5 bases). Trimming stripped 2 bases from V and 2 bases from J, with 13 bases between. Germline V gives CDR1 MNHNS, CDR2 SASEGT. This CDR3 has 15 amino acids. DNA for the CDR3: TGTGCCAGCAGTGAATGGCAGGGATCGACCTACGAGCAGTACTTC. Translating it yields CASSEWQGSTYEQYF.

V is TRBV10-3 and J is TRBJ2-2; TRBD1 agrees at 8 bases. Trimming took 8 bases from V and 0 from J; bases not matched to a gene: 5. Germline V gene data show CDR1 as ENHRY and CDR2 as SYGVKD. The length of the CDR3 is 15 residues. The CDR3 loop is CAIRRDRTNTGELFF. CDR3 sequence (DNA): TGTGCCATCCGCCGGGACAGGACGAACACCGGGGAGCTGTTTTTT.

This CDR3 reads CASSPGRPSYEQYF. CDR3 DNA: TGTGCCAGCAGCCCCGGACGACCTTCCTACGAGCAGTACTTC. The chain combines TRBV11-3 with TRBJ2-7; no firm D call. Germline V gene sequence: CDR1 SGHNT, CDR2 YENEEA. V lost 5 bases to trimming and J lost 1 base, with 12 bases between them. CDR3 length equals 14 residues. Full variable domain (missing parts from reference TRBV11-3 and TRBJ2-7): EAGVVQSPRYKIIEKKQPVAFWCNPISGHNTLYWYLQNLGQGPELLIRYENEEAVDDSQLPKDRFSAERLKGVDSTLKIQPAELGDSAVYLCASSPGRPSYEQYFGPGTRLTVT.

V usage is TRBV4-2 and J usage is TRBJ2-4; TRBD2 might be the D (6 bases). V gave up 1 base and J gave up 6 bases, with 19 bases separating them. The germline V gene encodes CDR1 LGHNA and CDR2 YNFKEQ. The CDR3 has 17 amino acids. As DNA, the CDR3 is TGTGCCAGCAGCCAAGGGGCCGCTCTGGGAGGCAGAAACATTCAGTACTTC. Translation: CASSQGAALGGRNIQYF.

The chain joins TRBV7-8 to TRBJ2-7, with 10 bases identical to TRBD2. V shed 5 bases, J shed 5 bases, and the junction held 3 bases outside the gene matches. CDR1 SGHVS and CDR2 FQNEAQ come from the germline V gene. The CDR3 loop spans 13 amino acids. CDR3 in amino acids: CASSASGSDEQYF. The CDR3 nucleotides read TGTGCCAGCAGCGCTAGCGGGAGTGACGAGCAGTACTTC.

This clonotype has a handful of counts. The rearrangement links TRBV20-1 to TRBJ2-3; TRBD2 agrees at 9 bases. Per germline, CDR1 DFQATT and CDR2 SNEGSKA (reference sequence). The ends lost 4 bases at V and 6 bases at J; junction bases unmatched: 11. The CDR3 extends over 15 amino acids. The CDR3 here is CSATPTSGGRDTQYF. DNA for the CDR3: TGCAGTGCTACCCCGACCAGCGGGGGGCGCGATACGCAGTATTTT.

CDR3: CASSLDASDTQYF. The CDR3 DNA follows: TGTGCCAGCAGCCTCGATGCGTCAGATACGCAGTATTTT. The chain carries TRBV7-2 and TRBJ2-3; no firm D call. The CDR3 is 13 residues long. The germline CDR1 and CDR2 sequences are SGHTA and FQGNSA. The V end lost 5 bases, the J end lost 4 bases, and 10 bases lay between the germline ends.

The chain employs TRBV10-3 and TRBJ1-5, with 9 positions matching TRBD1. The germline CDR1 and CDR2 sequences are ENHRY and SYGVKD. The CDR3 contains 15 residues. With 5 bases clipped from V and 6 bases from J, the junction kept 8 bases outside the gene matches. CDR3 bases: TGTGCCATCAGTCCCGACAGGGGGGACAGTCAGCCCCAGCATTTT. This encodes CAISPDRGDSQPQHF.

This clonotype was counted ten times or more. This sequence joins TRBV7-2 and TRBJ1-1, with D maybe TRBD1 (5 bases). Per germline, CDR1 SGHTA and CDR2 FQGNSA. The CDR3 has 14 residues. The germline V and J ends were trimmed by 5 bases and 0 bases, with 10 bases remaining between them. CDR3 sequence reads: CASSPGPMNTEAFF. The CDR3 DNA is TGTGCCAGCAGCCCGGGACCGATGAACACTGAAGCTTTCTTT.

V usage is TRBV3-1 and J usage is TRBJ2-2; D possibly corresponds to TRBD2 (6 bases). Germline-derived CDR1 and CDR2 are LGHDT and YNNKEL (reference sequence). V lost 4 bases and J lost 0, with 15 bases in between. The CDR3 sequence is 17 residues long. CDR3 sequence (DNA): TGTGCCAGCAGCCCCCTCACCGGGACTCCGAACACCGGGGAGCTGTTTTTT. Amino acid sequence: CASSPLTGTPNTGELFF.

V usage is TRBV20-1 and J usage is TRBJ1-1; D might be TRBD1 (6 bases). Germline CDR1 is DFQATT and CDR2 is SNEGSKA (reference sequence). The CDR3 has 13 amino acids. Trimming stripped 2 bases from V and 4 bases from J, with 11 bases between. CDR3 region: CSARPGHLTEAFF. The CDR3 DNA reads TGCAGTGCTAGACCGGGACACCTCACTGAAGCTTTCTTT.

V usage is TRBV27 and J usage is TRBJ2-2; D is ambiguous. V was trimmed by 5 bases and J by 1 base, leaving 8 bases between them. The germline gives CDR1 MNHEY, CDR2 SMNVEV (reference sequence). The length of the CDR3 is 14 residues. This chain's CDR3 is CASSRLENTGELFF. The CDR3 coding sequence is TGTGCCAGCAGTCGGCTGGAGAACACCGGGGAGCTGTTTTTT.

This clonotype was found many times. V is TRBV7-8 and J is TRBJ1-1; no clear D gene. The ends were cut back, 5 bases at V and 0 bases at J, with 16 bases in the middle. The CDR3 runs 16 residues. The germline gives CDR1 SGHVS, CDR2 FQNEAQ. CDR3 residues: CASSKGPGVMNTEAFF. CDR3 bases: TGTGCCAGCAGCAAGGGCCCCGGGGTCATGAACACTGAAGCTTTCTTT.

This clonotype was observed a few times. V and J are TRBV7-2 and TRBJ2-2, with TRBD2 matching over 13 bases. With V trimmed by 6 bases and J by 6 bases, 4 bases remained unmatched. The CDR3 has 15 amino acids. The germline CDR1 and CDR2 sequences are SGHTA and FQGNSA. CDR3 DNA sequence: TGTGCCAGCAGACCCGGACTAGCGGGAGCCGGGGAGCTGTTTTTT. It specifies CASRPGLAGAGELFF.

This clonotype was seen once. The chain is built from TRBV6-4 and TRBJ2-7; 8 nucleotides align to TRBD1. The CDR3 spans 13 residues. Unmatched junction bases numbered 6, after V lost 9 bases and J lost 2 bases. Germline CDR1 MRHNA, CDR2 SNTAGT. CDR3 bases: TGTGCCAGTCGACAGGGGACAACCTACGAGCAGTACTTC. Its translation is CASRQGTTYEQYF.

The genes are TRBV3-1 and TRBJ1-2, with a tentative D call TRBD1 (5 bases). CDR3 length: 13 amino acids. V shed 3 bases and J shed 6 bases, with 11 bases lying between them. From germline, CDR1 is LGHDT and CDR2 YNNKEL (reference sequence). CDR3 bases: TGTGCCAGCAGCCATCAGGGACTGAATGGCTACACCTTC. It codes for CASSHQGLNGYTF.

V usage is TRBV7-2 and J usage is TRBJ2-7, with D perhaps matching TRBD1 or TRBD2 (5 bases each). The V gene lost 1 base and the J gene lost 2 bases, with 12 bases spanning the gap. The CDR3 length is 15 residues. Germline assignment: CDR1 SGHTA and CDR2 FQGNSA. The CDR3 DNA is TGTGCCAGCAGCTTAGGGGGGACGGTCGCCTACGAGCAGTACTTC. Its protein is CASSLGGTVAYEQYF.

This clonotype appeared many times. The chain couples TRBV7-8 to TRBJ1-5; maybe TRBD1 (6 bases). Germline values: CDR1 SGHVS, CDR2 FQNEAQ. Trimming took off 5 bases at V and 2 bases at J, with 16 bases between the two ends. The CDR3 has 16 amino acids. As DNA, the CDR3 is TGTGCCAGCAGCACTAGGGGCAGGGGAGGCAATCAGCCCCAGCATTTT. The encoded protein is CASSTRGRGGNQPQHF.

This clonotype was found once. This rearrangement joins TRBV6-1 to TRBJ1-3; 7 bases match TRBD1. The CDR3 consists of 14 residues. CDR1 and CDR2 from the germline V gene are MNHNS and SASEGT. V gave up 10 bases and J gave up 4 bases; unmatched junction bases: 10. CDR3 residues: CATASGTAGNTIYF. Here the CDR3 DNA reads TGTGCCACTGCATCCGGGACAGCAGGAAACACCATATATTTT.

CDR3 nucleotides: TGCAGCGTTGAAGATGGGGCAGGTGCCGAGCAGTACTTC. Its translation is CSVEDGAGAEQYF. The chain recombines TRBV29-1 with TRBJ2-7; a weak D match, TRBD1 (5 bases). Germline V gene sequence: CDR1 SQVTM, CDR2 ANQGSEA. The CDR3 has 13 residues. The germline V and J ends were trimmed by 0 bases and 6 bases, with 12 bases remaining between them.